Listed here are 4 T cell receptor beta chains from one sample, sequenced in a study of shared clonotypes between healthy human individuals (dated by TCRdb to 2018 to 2021). Library creation used the immunoSEQ multiplex PCR assay. TCRdb stores this immuneACCESS table with in-frame sequences only. Part of the clones is absent; in the studies checked, under half of the shortfall reflects unresolved V genes, and no reason is known for the rest. For this sample the table gives some 1,100,000 clones, of which about 80% were detected only once. The ten largest clones capture 0.52% of the sample. The sequenced sample consisted of memory CD4+ T cells from PBMCs. Interpreted using the paper, the cell subset or site label stands for: CD45RA-negative fraction. Source of these receptors: a man aged 18 to 30 in good health. Some clones in this sample may be carry-over from other donors' samples.

The sample holds a few counts of this clone. J is TRBJ2-7 and V is TRBV2; D might be TRBD1 (5 bases). The CDR3 is 14 residues long. Germline V gene lookup returns CDR1 SNHLY and CDR2 FYNNEI. V was clipped by 5 bases and J by 0 bases, with 11 bases between them. The CDR3 reads CASSRSDSSYEQYF. In DNA form, the CDR3 reads TGTGCCAGCAGTCGGAGCGACAGCTCCTACGAGCAGTACTTC.

The rearrangement uses TRBV28 and TRBJ1-5; D is unresolved. CDR1 and CDR2 from the germline V gene are MDHEN and SYDVKM. The CDR3 covers 13 residues. V gave up 3 bases and J gave up 4 bases, with 7 bases separating them. The CDR3 nucleotides are TGTGCCAGCAGTTTGATCCAGAATCAGCCCCAGCATTTT. It translates to CASSLIQNQPQHF.

This clone has only a few counts. V gene TRBV30 combines with J gene TRBJ1-1; TRBD1 might be the D (5 bases). With 2 bases removed from V and 1 base from J, the gap between germline ends came to 11 bases. Germline lookup yields CDR1 GTSNPN and CDR2 SVGIG (reference sequence). The CDR3 sequence is 14 residues long. CDR3 nucleotides: TGTGCCTGGAGTCCATCGCAGGGGAACACTGAAGCTTTCTTT. It encodes CAWSPSQGNTEAFF.

Turning to this clone: Just one base apart from a much larger clone, this may be a read error. This sample includes further DNA sequences coding for the same CDR3. The gene calls are TRBV18 and TRBJ2-3; D is ambiguous. The CDR3 loop spans 12 amino acids. With 6 bases removed from V and 0 bases from J, the gap between germline ends came to 4 bases. Germline V CDR1 and CDR2: KGHSH, LQKENI. In nucleotides, the CDR3 is TGTGCCAGCTCTCCAAGCACAGATACGCAGTATTTT. It yields the protein CASSPSTDTQYF.